Only a few counts were recorded for the clone carrying this T cell receptor beta chain. The data were obtained in a study of human T cells and chemical hapten exposure. The starting material, unfractionated whole blood, was used for total RNA extraction. It was the library that attached unique molecular identifiers to individual cDNA molecules. TCRdb recomputed calls from the reads with MiXCR, one row per CDR3 protein. The sample shows around 120,000 distinct CDR3 sequences, 6.5% to 10% of them seen only once. The sample comprised whole blood. This sequence originates from a human donor in good health. Some clones in this sample may be carry-over from other donors' samples.

CDR3 bases: TGTGCCAGCAGCACCGTTACCGCGCACGAGCAGTACTTC. It is translated as CASSTVTAHEQYF. This rearrangement joins TRBV7-2 to TRBJ2-7; unclear D gene. Germline lookup yields CDR1 SGHTA and CDR2 FQGNSA. The CDR3 covers 13 residues. V was cut by 5 bases and J by 5 bases, with 13 bases left in between.